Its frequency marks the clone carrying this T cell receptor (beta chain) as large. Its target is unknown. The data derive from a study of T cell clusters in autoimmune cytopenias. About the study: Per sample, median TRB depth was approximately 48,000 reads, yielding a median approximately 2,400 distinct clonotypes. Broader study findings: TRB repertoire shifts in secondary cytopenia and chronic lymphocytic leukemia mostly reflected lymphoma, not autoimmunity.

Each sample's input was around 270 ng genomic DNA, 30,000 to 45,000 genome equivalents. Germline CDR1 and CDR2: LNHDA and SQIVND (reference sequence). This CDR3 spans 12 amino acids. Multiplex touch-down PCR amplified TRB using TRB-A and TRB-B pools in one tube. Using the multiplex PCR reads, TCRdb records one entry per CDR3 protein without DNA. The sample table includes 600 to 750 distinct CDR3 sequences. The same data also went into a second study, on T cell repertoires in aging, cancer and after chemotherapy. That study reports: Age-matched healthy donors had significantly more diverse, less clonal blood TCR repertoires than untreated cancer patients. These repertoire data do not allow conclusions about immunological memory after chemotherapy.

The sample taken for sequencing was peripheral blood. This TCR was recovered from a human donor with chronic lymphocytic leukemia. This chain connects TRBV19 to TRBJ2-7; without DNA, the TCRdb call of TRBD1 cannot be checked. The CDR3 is CASSPRGLEQYF.